Included here is one TCR beta chain sequence, with context. From germline, CDR1 is DFQATT and CDR2 SNEGSKA (reference sequence). The CDR3 has 15 amino acids. The V end was cut by 1 base, the J end by 1 base, with 13 bases between. This record belongs to a study of blood T cells in healthy people across ages. Next came a second PCR, run for about 6 to 11 cycles, which used a sample-barcoded 5' primer along with a J-beta primer mix. In TCRdb, the 5' RACE reads were re-called with MiXCR into one record per CDR3 protein. The sample has around 1,600,000 distinct CDR3 sequences; about 45% are singletons. The chain has TRBV20-1 and TRBJ1-1; tentative D call: TRBD1 (5 bases). The sequence came from a woman between 18 and 29 years old in good health. Sample: blood. This CDR3 reads CSARGLGGTNTEAFF. In DNA, the CDR3 is TGCAGTGCTAGAGGTCTTGGGGGGACGAACACTGAAGCTTTCTTT.